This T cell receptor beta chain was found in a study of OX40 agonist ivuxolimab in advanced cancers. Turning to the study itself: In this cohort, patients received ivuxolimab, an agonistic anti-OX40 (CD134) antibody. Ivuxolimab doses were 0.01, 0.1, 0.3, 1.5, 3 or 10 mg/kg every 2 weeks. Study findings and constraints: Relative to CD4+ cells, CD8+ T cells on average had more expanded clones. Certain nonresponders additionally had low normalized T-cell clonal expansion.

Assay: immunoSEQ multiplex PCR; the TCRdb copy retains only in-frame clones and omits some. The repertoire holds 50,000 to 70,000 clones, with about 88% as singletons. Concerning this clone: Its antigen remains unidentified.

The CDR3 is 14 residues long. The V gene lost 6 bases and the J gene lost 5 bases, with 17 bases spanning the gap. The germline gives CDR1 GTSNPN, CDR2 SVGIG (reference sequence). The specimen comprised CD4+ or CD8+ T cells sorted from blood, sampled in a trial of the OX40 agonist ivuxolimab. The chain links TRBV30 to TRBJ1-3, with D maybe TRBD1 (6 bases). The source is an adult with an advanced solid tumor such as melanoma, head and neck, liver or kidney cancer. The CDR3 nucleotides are TGTGCCTGCACATACAGGGTTCCGCGAAACACCATATATTTT. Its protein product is CACTYRVPRNTIYF.